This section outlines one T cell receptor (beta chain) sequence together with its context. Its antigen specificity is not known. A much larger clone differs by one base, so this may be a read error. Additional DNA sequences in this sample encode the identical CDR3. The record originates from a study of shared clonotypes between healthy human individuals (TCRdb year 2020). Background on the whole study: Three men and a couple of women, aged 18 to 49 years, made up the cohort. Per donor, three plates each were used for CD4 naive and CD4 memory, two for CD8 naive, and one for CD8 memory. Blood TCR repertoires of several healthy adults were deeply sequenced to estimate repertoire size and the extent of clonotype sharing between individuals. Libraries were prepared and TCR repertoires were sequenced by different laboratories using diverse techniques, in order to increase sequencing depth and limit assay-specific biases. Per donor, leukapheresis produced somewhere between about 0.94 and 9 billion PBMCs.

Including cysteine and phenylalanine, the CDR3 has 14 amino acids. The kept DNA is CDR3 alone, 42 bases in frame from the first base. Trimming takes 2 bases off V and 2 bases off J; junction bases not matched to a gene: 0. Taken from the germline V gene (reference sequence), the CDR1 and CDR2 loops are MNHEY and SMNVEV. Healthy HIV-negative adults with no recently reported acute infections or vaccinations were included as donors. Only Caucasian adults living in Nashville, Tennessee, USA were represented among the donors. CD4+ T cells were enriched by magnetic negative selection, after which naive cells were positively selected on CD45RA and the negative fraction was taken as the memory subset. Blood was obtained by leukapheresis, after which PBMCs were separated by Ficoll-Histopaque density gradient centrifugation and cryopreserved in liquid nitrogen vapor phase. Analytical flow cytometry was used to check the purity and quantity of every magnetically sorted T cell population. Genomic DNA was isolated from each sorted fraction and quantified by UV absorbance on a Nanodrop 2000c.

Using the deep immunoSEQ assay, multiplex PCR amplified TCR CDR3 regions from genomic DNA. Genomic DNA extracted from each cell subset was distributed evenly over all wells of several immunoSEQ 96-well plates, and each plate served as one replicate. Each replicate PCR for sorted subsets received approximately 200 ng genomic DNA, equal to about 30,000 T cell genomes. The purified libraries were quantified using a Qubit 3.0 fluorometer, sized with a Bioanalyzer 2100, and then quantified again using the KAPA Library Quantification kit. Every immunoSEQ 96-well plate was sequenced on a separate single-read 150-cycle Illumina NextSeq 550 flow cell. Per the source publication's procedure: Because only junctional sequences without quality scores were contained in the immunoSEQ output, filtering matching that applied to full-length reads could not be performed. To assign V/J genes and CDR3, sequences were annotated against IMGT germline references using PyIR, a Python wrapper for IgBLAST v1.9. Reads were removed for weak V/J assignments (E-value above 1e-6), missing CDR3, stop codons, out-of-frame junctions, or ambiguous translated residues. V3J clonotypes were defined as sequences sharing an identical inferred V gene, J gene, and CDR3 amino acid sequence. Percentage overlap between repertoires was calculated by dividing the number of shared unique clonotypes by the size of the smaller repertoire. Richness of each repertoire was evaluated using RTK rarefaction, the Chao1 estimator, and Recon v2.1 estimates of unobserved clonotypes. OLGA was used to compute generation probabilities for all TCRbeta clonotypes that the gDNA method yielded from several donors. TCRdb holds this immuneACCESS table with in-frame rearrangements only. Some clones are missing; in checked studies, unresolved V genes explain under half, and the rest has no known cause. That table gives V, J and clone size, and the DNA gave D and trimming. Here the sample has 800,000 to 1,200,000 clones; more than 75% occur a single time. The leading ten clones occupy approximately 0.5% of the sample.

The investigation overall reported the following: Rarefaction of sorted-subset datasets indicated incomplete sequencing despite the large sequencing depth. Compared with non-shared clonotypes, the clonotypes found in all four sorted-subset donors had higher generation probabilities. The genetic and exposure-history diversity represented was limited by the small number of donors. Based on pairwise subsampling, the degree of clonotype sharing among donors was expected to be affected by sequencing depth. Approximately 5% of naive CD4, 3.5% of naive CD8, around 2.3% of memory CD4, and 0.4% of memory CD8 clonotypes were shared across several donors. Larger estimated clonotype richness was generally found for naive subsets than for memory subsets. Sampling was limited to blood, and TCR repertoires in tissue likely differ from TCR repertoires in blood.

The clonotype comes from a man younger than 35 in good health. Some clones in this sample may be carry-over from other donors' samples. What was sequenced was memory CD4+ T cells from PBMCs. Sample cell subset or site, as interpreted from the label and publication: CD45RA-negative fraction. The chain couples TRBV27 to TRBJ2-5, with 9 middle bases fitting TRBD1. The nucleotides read TGTGCCAGCAGTTTAGACAGGGGGCAAGAGACCCAGTACTTC. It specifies CASSLDRGQETQYF.